The clone carrying this TCR beta chain came up a few times. Antigen unknown. The assay was immunoSEQ multiplex PCR, and TCRdb's table has in-frame clones only and misses some. This table holds about 160,000 clones, roughly 90% found once. The sample is drawn from a study of T cell responses to AZD1222 COVID-19 vaccine. Study results and limitations: Spike-specific TCR breadth and depth grew following two AZD1222 doses. The study reported that nearly half of spike-specific TCRs target unmutated variant regions. The sample set comprised mostly white British donors with more females, and clonal diversity was possibly underestimated. Only a handful of people who got AZD1222 tested seropositive at baseline.

The input for sequencing was peripheral blood, taken 28 days after the second AZD1222 dose. The origin of this receptor is an adult who received the AZD1222 COVID-19 vaccine.

CDR3 coding DNA: TGTGCCAGCAGCTCACCCGGGACAGGGACCTACGAGCAGTACTTC. Its protein is CASSSPGTGTYEQYF. The chain is built from TRBV11-2 and TRBJ2-7, with 9 positions matching TRBD1. The CDR3 extends over 15 amino acids. The trim removed 4 bases at V and 2 bases at J, leaving 6 bases unmatched. Germline V gene data show CDR1 as SGHAT and CDR2 as FQNNGV.